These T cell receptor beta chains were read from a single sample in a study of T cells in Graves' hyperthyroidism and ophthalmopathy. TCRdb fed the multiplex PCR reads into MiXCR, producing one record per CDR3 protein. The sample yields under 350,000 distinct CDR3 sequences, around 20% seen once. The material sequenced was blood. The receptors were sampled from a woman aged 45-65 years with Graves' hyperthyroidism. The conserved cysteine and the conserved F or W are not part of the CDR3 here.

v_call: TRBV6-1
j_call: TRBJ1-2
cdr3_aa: ASSTLGGQIGGYT

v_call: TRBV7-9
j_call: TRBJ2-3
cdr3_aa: ASSPLASGTDTQY

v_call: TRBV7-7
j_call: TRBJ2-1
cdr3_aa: ASSWAGNNEQF

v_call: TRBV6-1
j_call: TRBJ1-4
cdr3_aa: ASSNVRGAENEKLF

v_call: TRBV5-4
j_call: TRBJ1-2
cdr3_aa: ASSFITRDSYGYT

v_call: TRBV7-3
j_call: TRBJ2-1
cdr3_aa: ASSVLSGPPYNEQF

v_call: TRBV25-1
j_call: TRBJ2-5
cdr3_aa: ASSEFFFPPIFGGTQY

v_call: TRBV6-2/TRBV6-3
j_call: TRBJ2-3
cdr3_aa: ASSPNRTTSTDTQY

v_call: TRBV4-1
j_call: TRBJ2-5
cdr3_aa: ASSQDGGLAGTQY

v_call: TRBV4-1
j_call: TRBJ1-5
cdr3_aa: ASSQAGFSNQPQH

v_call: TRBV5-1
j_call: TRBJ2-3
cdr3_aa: ASSVDRSSTDTQY

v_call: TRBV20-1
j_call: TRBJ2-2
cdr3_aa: SARDQLPGELF

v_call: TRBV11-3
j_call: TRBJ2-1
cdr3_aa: ASSLDQAGNEQF

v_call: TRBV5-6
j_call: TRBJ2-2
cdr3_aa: ASSLLGRTNTGELF

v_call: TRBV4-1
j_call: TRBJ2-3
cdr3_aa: ASSPHRRGMQY

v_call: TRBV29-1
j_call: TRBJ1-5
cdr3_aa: SVVTGLNQPQH

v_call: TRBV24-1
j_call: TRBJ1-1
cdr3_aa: ATSDSGARTEAF

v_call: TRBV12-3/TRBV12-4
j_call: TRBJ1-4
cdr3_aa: ASSSQQGSNEKLF

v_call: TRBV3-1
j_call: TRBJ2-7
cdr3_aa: ASSPGTPSGYEQY

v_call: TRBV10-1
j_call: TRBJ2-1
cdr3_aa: ASSDIRTSGPYSYNEQF

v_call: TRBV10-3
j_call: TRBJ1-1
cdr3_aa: AIGKGESTEAF

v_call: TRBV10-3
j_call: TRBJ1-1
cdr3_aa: AISPERDTEAF

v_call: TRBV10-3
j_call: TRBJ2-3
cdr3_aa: AIRPGLAGRDTQY

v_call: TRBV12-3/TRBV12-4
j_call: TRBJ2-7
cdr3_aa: ASRPQGSYEQY

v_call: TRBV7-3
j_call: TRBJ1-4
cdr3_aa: ASSYGQGGNEKLF

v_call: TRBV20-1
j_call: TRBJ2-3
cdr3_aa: SARVTFGGRTDTQY

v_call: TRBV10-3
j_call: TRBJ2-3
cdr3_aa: AISDDAIGGSDTQY

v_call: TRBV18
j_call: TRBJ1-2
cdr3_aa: ASSPPLGTIHGYT

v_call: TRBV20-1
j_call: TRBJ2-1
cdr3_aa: SARAGTGYNEQF

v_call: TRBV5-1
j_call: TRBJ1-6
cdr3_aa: ASSIRDSSNSPLH

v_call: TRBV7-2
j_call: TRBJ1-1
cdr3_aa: ASSLSGSTEAF

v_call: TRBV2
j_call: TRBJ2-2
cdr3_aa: ASKGTGENAGELF

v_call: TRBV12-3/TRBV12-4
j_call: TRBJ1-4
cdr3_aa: ASSLRTKDEKLF

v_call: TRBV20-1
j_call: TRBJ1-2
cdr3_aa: SARDQGTGGGYGYT

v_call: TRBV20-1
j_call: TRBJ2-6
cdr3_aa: SARDQRGDSGANVLT

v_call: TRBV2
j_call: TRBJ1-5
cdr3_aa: ASREGTASNQPQH

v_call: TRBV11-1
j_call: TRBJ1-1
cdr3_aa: ASSLPIQRSEAF

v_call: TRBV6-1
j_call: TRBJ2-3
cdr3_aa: ASRGLDTDTQY

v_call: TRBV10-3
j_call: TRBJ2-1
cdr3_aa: AIRDESGRIHNEQF

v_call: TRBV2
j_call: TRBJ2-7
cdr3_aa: ASSEVGYSSEQY

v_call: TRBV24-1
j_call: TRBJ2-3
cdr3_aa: ATKPAGTEDTQY

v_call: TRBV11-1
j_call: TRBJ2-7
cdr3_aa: ASSFDRVGEQY

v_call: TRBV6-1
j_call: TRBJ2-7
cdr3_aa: ASTTDSYEQY

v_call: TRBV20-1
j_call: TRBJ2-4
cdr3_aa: SAPGGAKNIQY

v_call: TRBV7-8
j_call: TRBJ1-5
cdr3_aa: ASSTERLTRNQPQH

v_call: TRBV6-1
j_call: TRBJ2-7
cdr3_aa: ASSETRGLFREQY

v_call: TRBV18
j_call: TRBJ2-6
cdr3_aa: ASSPPGHSSGANVLT

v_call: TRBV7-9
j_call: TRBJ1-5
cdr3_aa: ASSSDVGNQPQH

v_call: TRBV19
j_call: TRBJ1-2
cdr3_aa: ASRGDYDYGYT

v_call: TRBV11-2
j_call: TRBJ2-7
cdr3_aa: ASSLDRSFYEQY

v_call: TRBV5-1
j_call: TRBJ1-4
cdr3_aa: ASSLAGRGEEKLF

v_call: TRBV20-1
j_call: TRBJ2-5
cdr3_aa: SAPGLAGGQETQY

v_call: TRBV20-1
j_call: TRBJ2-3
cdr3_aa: SALGNTDTQY